Shown below are 29 T cell receptor beta chains from a single sample sequenced in a study of blood T cell repertoires in COVID-19. Sequenced by immunoSEQ multiplex PCR; TCRdb stores in-frame clones only, minus some. Of around 100,000 clones in the sample, around 90% were seen once. The sequenced sample consisted of peripheral blood. These receptor sequences come from a man aged 18-30 years with acute or convalescent COVID-19.

This CDR3 is CATSKRGQANTEAFF. The CDR3 nucleotides read TGTGCCACCAGCAAGCGGGGACAGGCGAACACTGAAGCTTTCTTT. V and J are TRBV15 and TRBJ1-1, with TRBD1 matching over 8 bases. The CDR3 consists of 15 residues. In germline, CDR1 is LNHNV, CDR2 YYDKDF (reference sequence). The V gene end was trimmed by 4 bases and the J gene end by 1 base; junction bases not matched to a gene: 5.

CDR3 in amino acids: CASSENVGGNTEAFF. The CDR3 DNA reads as TGTGCCAGCAGTGAAAACGTAGGGGGGAACACTGAAGCTTTCTTT. The V and J genes are TRBV2 and TRBJ1-1; tentative D call: TRBD1 (6 bases). The CDR3 is 15 residues long. Looked up from germline, CDR1 is SNHLY and CDR2 is FYNNEI. Trimming pared 2 bases from V and 1 base from J, leaving 11 bases between. Full variable domain (rest looked up from reference TRBV2 and TRBJ1-1): EPEVTQTPSHQVTQMGQEVILRCVPISNHLYFYWYRQILGQKVEFLVSFYNNEISEKSEIFDDQFSVERPDGSNFTLKIRSTKLEDSAMYFCASSENVGGNTEAFFGQGTRLTVV.

CDR3 loop: CAWSVRGLLGQPQHF. DNA for the CDR3: TGTGCCTGGAGTGTTCGGGGACTGCTAGGACAGCCCCAGCATTTT. This chain uses TRBV30 with TRBJ1-5, with D perhaps TRBD1 (5 bases). The germline gives CDR1 GTSNPN, CDR2 SVGIG (reference sequence). CDR3 length: 15 amino acids. V shed 0 bases and J shed 7 bases, with 16 bases lying between them.

The J gene is TRBJ2-7, the V gene TRBV15, with 7 bases matching TRBD2. CDR3 length equals 16 residues. The V gene end was trimmed by 0 bases and the J gene end by 6 bases; junction bases not matched to a gene: 11. Germline-derived CDR1 and CDR2 are LNHNV and YYDKDF (reference sequence). CDR3 sequence (DNA): TGTGCCACCAGCAGAGAGGCCATGGCGGGAGTTGCCGAGCAGTACTTC. Amino acids: CATSREAMAGVAEQYF.

This clone was observed once. The chain carries TRBV27 and TRBJ1-2, with 8 bases identical to TRBD1. Trimming took 5 bases from V and 0 from J; bases not matched to a gene: 2. The CDR3 sequence is 14 residues long. Looked up from germline, CDR1 is MNHEY and CDR2 is SMNVEV (reference sequence). For the CDR3, the DNA is TGTGCCAGCAGTCCACAGGGGGCTAACTATGGCTACACCTTC. Amino acid sequence: CASSPQGANYGYTF.

This rearrangement joins TRBV19 to TRBJ1-5; the match to TRBD1 covers 10 bases. The CDR3 runs to 15 residues. Germline V CDR1 and CDR2: LNHDA, SQIVND (reference sequence). V trimming: 5 bases; J trimming: 6 bases; junction bases outside the gene matches: 7. CDR3 sequence reads: CASSQRQGAGQPQHF. CDR3 DNA sequence: TGTGCCAGTAGTCAGAGACAGGGGGCCGGTCAGCCCCAGCATTTT.

The gene calls are TRBV7-2 and TRBJ1-2, with TRBD1 matching 9 bases. There are 15 residues in the CDR3. Per the germline V gene, CDR1 is SGHTA and CDR2 is FQGNSA. J gave up 6 bases and V 4 bases, and 9 bases lay outside the gene matches. CDR3 DNA: TGTGCCAGCAGCTCAGGACAGGGGAGGCTGAATGGCTACACCTTC. The encoded protein is CASSSGQGRLNGYTF.

This clone was detected once. The genes are TRBV19 and TRBJ2-1; the match to TRBD2 covers 11 bases. The CDR3 length is 14 residues. Germline CDR1 and CDR2: LNHDA and SQIVND (reference sequence). The ends lost 5 bases at V and 9 bases at J; junction bases unmatched: 6. The CDR3, as DNA: TGTGCCAGTAGTGCTATAGCGGGGGGGAGTGAGCAGTTCTTC. Translated, it gives CASSAIAGGSEQFF.

This sequence joins TRBV5-1 and TRBJ2-3; D possibly corresponds to TRBD1 (6 bases). V was trimmed by 4 bases and J by 4 bases, leaving 19 bases between them. The CDR3 is 16 amino acids. Germline V CDR1 and CDR2: SGHRS, YFSETQ. The CDR3 sequence: CASSLTGTLDADTQYF. The CDR3 DNA is TGCGCCAGCAGCCTAACCGGGACATTAGACGCAGATACGCAGTATTTT.

The J gene is TRBJ1-1, the V gene TRBV3-1 (or the pseudogene TRBV3-2), with unresolved D. There are 14 residues in the CDR3. Per the germline V gene, CDR1 is LGHDT and CDR2 is YNNKEL (reference sequence). V lost 4 bases, J lost 6 bases, and 15 bases lay in between. The CDR3 bases are TGTGCCAGCAGCCTTCTTGGAGGCCAACCTGAAGCTTTCTTT. It yields the protein CASSLLGGQPEAFF.

This chain uses TRBV7-9 with TRBJ2-1, with TRBD2 matching 11 bases. V shed 5 bases, J shed 9 bases, and the junction held 6 bases outside the gene matches. The CDR3 covers 14 residues. Germline CDR1 is SEHNR and CDR2 is FQNEAQ (reference sequence). The chain's CDR3 is CASSVSGGAVEQFF. Written as DNA, the CDR3 is TGTGCCAGCAGCGTTAGCGGGGGGGCCGTTGAGCAGTTCTTC.

The V call is TRBV27, the J call TRBJ2-7; possible D gene TRBD2, 7 bases. Trimming cost V 6 bases and J 3 bases, with 15 bases left between them. This CDR3 region has 14 residues. Germline CDR1 and CDR2: MNHEY and SMNVEV (reference sequence). The CDR3 nucleotides are TGTGCCAGCAGCCTGGGGGGGGCAATCTACGAGCAGTACTTC. Protein sequence: CASSLGGAIYEQYF.

This clone was seen a single time. Here the CDR3 reads CASTDTVNTEAFF. The DNA of the CDR3 is TGTGCCAGCACCGACACGGTGAACACTGAAGCTTTCTTT. The chain employs TRBV6-5 and TRBJ1-1; the D is unclear. Trimming stripped 7 bases from V and 0 bases from J, with 9 bases between. The CDR3 covers 13 residues. Germline V CDR1 and CDR2: MNHEY, SVGAGI.

The V and J genes are TRBV18 and TRBJ1-2; 8 nucleotides match TRBD1. CDR3 length: 18 residues. V trimming: 0 bases; J trimming: 0 bases; junction bases outside the gene matches: 9. Germline CDR1 is KGHSH and CDR2 is LQKENI. The CDR3 protein is CASSPPPGGAVSNYGYTF. CDR3 bases: TGTGCCAGCTCACCACCGCCAGGGGGCGCGGTATCTAACTATGGCTACACCTTC.

The chain has TRBV30 and TRBJ1-2; the D is unclear. In germline, CDR1 is GTSNPN, CDR2 SVGIG (reference sequence). V lost 2 bases and J lost 4, with 5 bases in between. The CDR3 extends over 11 amino acids. CDR3 amino acids: CAWSSSYGYTF. The CDR3 coding sequence is TGTGCCTGGAGTTCCAGCTATGGCTACACCTTC.

This chain links TRBV21-1 with TRBJ2-7; the listed D gene, TRBD1, was not tested against the DNA. TRBV21-1 is tagged as a pseudogene. This CDR3 has 20 residues. The CDR3 region has the DNA TGTGCCAGCAGCAATATCTTACTTAAACAATACGGGACAGGGGTCAACGAGCAGTACTTC. It yields the protein CASSNILLKQYGTGVNEQYF.

This chain connects TRBV19 to TRBJ1-1; D gene unclear. V lost 3 bases, J lost 7 bases, and 12 bases lay in between. This CDR3 comprises 13 residues. Germline V gives CDR1 LNHDA, CDR2 SQIVND (reference sequence). The CDR3 region has the DNA TGTGCCAGTAGTATCCCCCCACACGATGAAGCTTTCTTT. As protein: CASSIPPHDEAFF. Variable domain in full (rest from reference TRBV19 and TRBJ1-1): DGGITQSPKYLFRKEGQNVTLSCEQNLNHDAMYWYRQDPGQGLRLIYYSQIVNDFQKGDIAEGYSVSREKKESFPLTVTSAQKNPTAFYLCASSIPPHDEAFFGQGTRLTVV.

The chain is built from TRBV6-2 or TRBV6-3 and TRBJ2-1; TRBD2 aligns across 8 bases. Germline lookup yields CDR1 MNHEY and CDR2 SVGEGT. The CDR3 extends over 14 amino acids. V shed 5 bases and J 8 bases; nucleotides not matched to a gene: 8. The CDR3 loop reads CASSDSGLDYEQFF. The CDR3 DNA follows: TGTGCCAGCAGTGATTCGGGACTAGACTATGAGCAGTTCTTC.

The genes are TRBV3-1 (or the pseudogene TRBV3-2) and TRBJ2-7; TRBD2 might be the D (5 bases). Trimming shortened V by 0 bases and J by 6 bases, and 12 bases separated the two germline ends. Looked up from germline, CDR1 is LGHDT and CDR2 is YNNKEL (reference sequence). CDR3 length equals 14 residues. The chain's CDR3 is CASSQDPMRAEQYF. The DNA for the CDR3 is TGTGCCAGCAGCCAAGATCCGATGAGGGCCGAGCAGTACTTC.

The chain recombines TRBV15 with TRBJ1-3; TRBD1 might be the D (6 bases). The germline gives CDR1 LNHNV, CDR2 YYDKDF (reference sequence). V lost 4 bases and J 0 bases, leaving 13 bases between the germline ends. CDR3 length: 16 amino acids. CDR3 nucleotides: TGTGCCACCAGCAAAATTGTACAGGGCTCTGGAAACACCATATATTTT. Residues: CATSKIVQGSGNTIYF.

In this sample, this clone turned up once. The chain recombines TRBV5-1 with TRBJ2-1; 10 nucleotides align to TRBD1. Germline trimming cut 0 bases from V and 6 bases from J; bases unmatched to any gene: 3. The CDR3 contains 15 residues. Germline V gene data show CDR1 as SGHRS and CDR2 as YFSETQ. CDR3 sequence (DNA): TGCGCCAGCAGCTTGGATGGGACAGGGGTCAATGAGCAGTTCTTC. It specifies CASSLDGTGVNEQFF.

The rearrangement links TRBV4-1 to TRBJ1-1; 12 bases fit TRBD1. The V gene's germline CDR1 is MGHRA and CDR2 YSYEKL. The CDR3 is made up of 14 amino acids. The trim removed 3 bases at V and 9 bases at J, leaving 5 bases unmatched. The CDR3 spells CASSHGTGGEKAFF. CDR3 nucleotide sequence: TGCGCCAGCAGCCATGGGACAGGGGGCGAAAAAGCTTTCTTT.

This CDR3 reads CASSYQTGLLNTEAFF. The CDR3 region has the DNA TGTGCCAGCAGTTATCAGACAGGGCTCCTGAACACTGAAGCTTTCTTT. The chain has TRBV6-5 and TRBJ1-1, with TRBD1 matching 7 bases. V shed 3 bases, J shed 0 bases, and the junction held 7 bases outside the gene matches. The CDR3 extends over 16 amino acids. Looked up from germline, CDR1 is MNHEY and CDR2 is SVGAGI.

This chain joins TRBV23-1 and TRBJ1-2; tentatively, D is TRBD1 (5 bases). TRBV23-1 is recorded as an ORF, its role being uncertain. Trimming took off 1 base at V and 5 bases at J, with 14 bases between the two ends. The CDR3 spans 15 residues. This CDR3 is CASSQLGEDSYGYTF. In nucleotides, the CDR3 is TGCGCCAGCAGTCAATTAGGTGAAGACAGTTATGGCTACACCTTC.

The genes are TRBV5-5 and TRBJ1-4; TRBD1 aligns across 7 bases. Germline loops: CDR1 SGHKS, CDR2 YYEKEE (reference sequence). The CDR3 covers 15 residues. After removal of 3 bases from V and 7 bases from J, the junction contained 9 bases not matched to a gene. The CDR3, as DNA: TGTGCCAGCAGCTCCGGACAGGTGGGGGGTGAAAAACTGTTTTTT. Translation: CASSSGQVGGEKLFF.

This chain connects TRBV18 to TRBJ2-1; TRBD1 matches at 7 bases. V shed 3 bases and J 4 bases; nucleotides not matched to a gene: 3. This CDR3 contains 14 residues. Germline CDR1 KGHSH, CDR2 LQKENI. The DNA for the CDR3 is TGTGCCAGCTCACCGCGACAGGGATACAATGAGCAGTTCTTC. It is translated as CASSPRQGYNEQFF.

The chain employs TRBV5-1 and TRBJ2-3; TRBD2 matches 10 bases. The CDR3 contains 15 residues. After removal of 3 bases from V and 9 bases from J, the junction contained 10 bases not matched to a gene. CDR1 SGHRS and CDR2 YFSETQ come from the germline V gene. Here the CDR3 DNA reads TGCGCCAGCAGCTCGAGCGGGAGGGTCCCTTACACGCAGTATTTT. Residues: CASSSSGRVPYTQYF.

This rearrangement joins TRBV4-1 to TRBJ1-3; maybe TRBD1 (6 bases). Looked up from germline, CDR1 is MGHRA and CDR2 is YSYEKL. The CDR3 has 15 amino acids. Deletions cut 5 bases from V and 1 base from J, with 12 bases between. The CDR3 loop is CASSTTGISGNTIYF. CDR3 in DNA: TGCGCCAGCAGCACAACAGGGATATCTGGAAACACCATATATTTT.

The chain is built from TRBV3-1 (or the pseudogene TRBV3-2) and TRBJ2-7; 9 nucleotides align to TRBD2. CDR3 length: 18 amino acids. Trimming at V came to 0 bases and at J to 4 bases, leaving 13 bases not matched to a gene. Germline loops: CDR1 LGHDT, CDR2 YNNKEL (reference sequence). CDR3 sequence reads: CASSQDLAGGARIYEQYF. Written as DNA, the CDR3 is TGTGCCAGCAGCCAAGATCTTGCGGGGGGGGCTAGGATTTACGAGCAGTACTTC.